The clone carrying this TCR beta chain appeared once. The same CDR3 is also encoded by other DNA sequences in this sample. This specimen comes from a study of Ad26.COV2.S vaccination and SARS-CoV-2 variants. CDR1 and CDR2 (germline): DFQATT, SNEGSKA (reference sequence). The CDR3 is 13 residues long. V lost 3 bases and J lost 0, with 6 bases in between. The treatment is: over 15 received Ad26.COV2.S at low or high dose, single or two shots; several received placebo; per-sample allocation not given. The study sampled participants on day 63 after the first vaccine or placebo injection. Clones were read by immunoSEQ multiplex PCR, and TCRdb kept only the in-frame ones, dropping some. The table has around 450,000 clones, roughly nine tenths seen once.

This TCR came from a person between 18 and 59 years old who received the Ad26.COV2.S COVID-19 vaccine or a placebo. Sequencing was performed on peripheral blood, taken in a trial of Ad26.COV2.S vaccine versus placebo. The genes are TRBV20-1 and TRBJ2-1, with D unclear. For the CDR3, the DNA is TGCAGTGCTAGTCAAAGCTCCTACAATGAGCAGTTCTTC. Translation gives CSASQSSYNEQFF.